These 19 T cell receptor beta chains were sequenced from one sample in a study of blood T cell repertoires in COVID-19. TCRdb's table, derived via immunoSEQ multiplex PCR, lists solely in-frame clones and lacks some. The sample consists of about 150,000 clones, approximately 89% of them appearing once. Sequencing was carried out using peripheral blood. The source is a human donor in a cohort sampled during active COVID-19.

The gene calls are TRBV6-1 and TRBJ2-2; D might be TRBD2 (7 bases). The V end lost 1 base, the J end lost 4 bases, and 16 bases lay between the germline ends. Germline V gene lookup returns CDR1 MNHNS and CDR2 SASEGT. This CDR3 is built from 17 residues. The CDR3: CASSEGAGGPGTGELFF. The CDR3 DNA follows: TGTGCCAGCAGTGAAGGGGCCGGGGGGCCAGGCACCGGGGAGCTGTTTTTT.

This clone has just a few counts. The V call is TRBV7-9, the J call TRBJ2-1; a possible D gene is TRBD2 (5 bases). The V and J ends lost 6 bases and 8 bases respectively, with 14 bases between them. Germline CDR1 and CDR2: SEHNR and FQNEAQ (reference sequence). The CDR3 has 13 amino acids. The CDR3 DNA reads as TGTGCCAGCAGTAGCTGGAGGCGGGATGAGCAGTTCTTC. Its protein product is CASSSWRRDEQFF.

As concerns this clone: A read error may account for a junction end that differs from germline. This rearrangement joins TRBV5-6 to TRBJ1-4; 7 bases fit TRBD1. CDR1 SGHDT and CDR2 YYEEEE come from the germline V gene. This CDR3 has 16 residues. CDR3 in DNA: TGTGCCAGCAGCCCAAGACAGGGCAGGTTTTTTGAAACACTGTTTTTT. Protein sequence: CASSPRQGRFFETLFF.

The V call is TRBV5-1, the J call TRBJ2-5; a possible D gene is TRBD1 (6 bases). Germline V lookup: CDR1 SGHRS, CDR2 YFSETQ. The CDR3 spans 16 residues. V was shortened by 0 bases and J by 2 bases, with 14 bases between the two germline ends. The CDR3, as DNA: TGCGCCAGCAGCTTGGGACGACAGGCCCCTCAAGAGACCCAGTACTTC. This sequence encodes CASSLGRQAPQETQYF.

The chain employs TRBV7-3 and TRBJ2-7; 7 bases line up with TRBD1. The V segment lost 2 bases and the J segment 9 bases; nucleotides outside the gene matches: 1. The CDR3 spans 11 residues. The germline CDR1 and CDR2 sequences are SGHTA and FQGTGA. As DNA, the CDR3 is TGTGCCAGCAGCTTAGGGGACAGGCAGTACTTC. Its protein product is CASSLGDRQYF.

V usage is TRBV5-1 and J usage is TRBJ1-4; D may be TRBD1 (5 bases). The CDR3 is 15 residues long. Trimming took 4 bases from V and 8 from J, leaving 18 bases between them. CDR1 is SGHRS and CDR2 is YFSETQ in the germline V gene. This CDR3 is CASSISGTNHEKLFF. CDR3 bases: TGCGCCAGCAGCATATCCGGGACTAATCACGAAAAACTGTTTTTT. Full variable domain (remainder filled in from reference TRBV5-1 and TRBJ1-4): KAGVTQTPRYLIKTRGQQVTLSCSPISGHRSVSWYQQTPGQGLQFLFEYFSETQRNKGNFPGRFSGRQFSNSRSEMNVSTLELGDSALYLCASSISGTNHEKLFFGSGTQLSVL.

This chain links TRBV19 with TRBJ2-7; D remains ambiguous. Trimming pared 7 bases from V and 5 bases from J, leaving 12 bases between. Germline V gene lookup returns CDR1 LNHDA and CDR2 SQIVND (reference sequence). The CDR3 is made up of 12 amino acids. DNA of the CDR3: TGTGCCAGTAACGGTACTCCTAACGAGCAGTACTTC. As protein: CASNGTPNEQYF.

The V call is TRBV28, the J call TRBJ1-1; D gene unclear. The V end lost 3 bases, the J end lost 10 bases, and 9 bases lay between the germline ends. Germline loops: CDR1 MDHEN, CDR2 SYDVKM. The CDR3 has 11 amino acids. The CDR3 nucleotides read TGTGCCAGCAGTTTTGGGCAGTTAGCTTTCTTT. It encodes CASSFGQLAFF.

The chain carries TRBV19 and TRBJ1-1; D perhaps matches TRBD1 (5 bases). CDR1 is LNHDA and CDR2 is SQIVND in the germline V gene (reference sequence). V was pared by 5 bases and J by 1 base, with 14 bases between. The CDR3 runs 15 residues. The CDR3, as DNA: TGTGCCAGTAGTCACCGTGGAGGGGCGAACACTGAAGCTTTCTTT. It is translated as CASSHRGGANTEAFF. The full variable domain, rest sourced from reference TRBV19 and TRBJ1-1, is DGGITQSPKYLFRKEGQNVTLSCEQNLNHDAMYWYRQDPGQGLRLIYYSQIVNDFQKGDIAEGYSVSREKKESFPLTVTSAQKNPTAFYLCASSHRGGANTEAFFGQGTRLTVV.

A single count supports this clone. The chain is built from TRBV6-1 and TRBJ1-2; D is unresolved. With 3 bases removed from V and 0 bases from J, the gap between germline ends came to 8 bases. CDR3 length: 14 amino acids. Germline CDR1 MNHNS, CDR2 SASEGT. The CDR3 region is CASSDIGANYGYTF. The CDR3 DNA reads as TGTGCCAGCAGTGATATTGGAGCTAACTATGGCTACACCTTC.

This clone was recorded once. The chain joins TRBV19 to TRBJ1-2; tentatively, D is TRBD1 (6 bases). V lost 3 bases and J lost 5, with 13 bases in between. The CDR3 is 14 amino acids. Germline V gives CDR1 LNHDA, CDR2 SQIVND (reference sequence). CDR3 in amino acids: CASSISDSNYGYTF. The CDR3 DNA follows: TGTGCCAGTAGTATTTCGGACAGCAATTATGGCTACACCTTC.

This chain links TRBV19 with TRBJ1-6, with 7 bases lining up with TRBD1. Unmatched junction bases numbered 11, after V lost 8 bases and J lost 7 bases. The CDR3 is made up of 15 amino acids. CDR1 and CDR2 (germline): LNHDA, SQIVND (reference sequence). CDR3 DNA sequence: TGTGCCAGTCGATCGGGCCAGGGGGAGAATTCACCCCTCCACTTT. Encoded protein: CASRSGQGENSPLHF.

The rearrangement uses TRBV6-5 and TRBJ1-2; TRBD1 agrees at 11 bases. This CDR3 has 13 amino acids. The V gene's germline CDR1 is MNHEY and CDR2 SVGAGI. V lost 8 bases, J lost 6 bases, and 5 bases stayed unmatched. Here the CDR3 reads CASLRTGGDGYTF. As DNA, the CDR3 is TGTGCCAGCCTGAGGACAGGGGGCGATGGCTACACCTTC.

This chain joins TRBV20-1 and TRBJ2-1; the match to TRBD1 covers 8 bases. The CDR3 is 15 amino acids. With V trimmed by 3 bases and J by 4 bases, 8 bases remained unmatched. Germline loops: CDR1 DFQATT, CDR2 SNEGSKA (reference sequence). The CDR3 DNA reads TGCAGTGCTAGTTTCCGGGACAGGCTATACAATGAGCAGTTCTTC. This translates into CSASFRDRLYNEQFF.

The gene calls are TRBV27 and TRBJ2-7; 10 bases align to TRBD1. The germline V gene has CDR1 MNHEY and CDR2 SMNVEV (reference sequence). The length of the CDR3 is 16 residues. The J segment lost 2 bases and the V segment lost 3 bases, leaving 7 bases of the junction unmatched. The DNA for the CDR3 is TGTGCCAGCAGTTTCCTTTCTGGACAGGGGGCCTACGAGCAGTACTTC. Protein product: CASSFLSGQGAYEQYF.

The chain carries TRBV5-1 and TRBJ2-1; weak D call: TRBD2 (5 bases). This CDR3 contains 14 residues. Germline assignment: CDR1 SGHRS and CDR2 YFSETQ. The ends were cut back, 3 bases at V and 4 bases at J, with 11 bases in the middle. In DNA, the CDR3 is TGCGCCAGCAGCTGGACGGACTCTTACAATGAGCAGTTCTTC. Its translation is CASSWTDSYNEQFF.

A single count supports this clone. V gene TRBV6-5 combines with J gene TRBJ2-6; D not resolved. Trimming left V 10 bases short and J 4 bases short, with 11 bases between. CDR1 and CDR2 (germline): MNHEY, SVGAGI. The CDR3 runs 13 residues. As DNA, the CDR3 is TGTGCCACCCAGTCCGGGGGGGCCAACGTCCTGACTTTC. The encoded protein is CATQSGGANVLTF.

The V and J genes are TRBV6-5 and TRBJ2-2, with 8 bases fitting TRBD1. J gave up 5 bases and V 6 bases, and 2 bases lay outside the gene matches. Germline CDR1 is MNHEY and CDR2 is SVGAGI. This CDR3 spans 13 amino acids. The CDR3 nucleotides are TGTGCCAGCAGAACAGGGGGGACCGGGGAGCTGTTTTTT. It encodes CASRTGGTGELFF.

V is TRBV9 and J is TRBJ1-2; 12 bases align to TRBD1. The CDR3 totals 17 residues. The J segment lost 8 bases and the V segment lost 2 bases, leaving 13 bases of the junction unmatched. Germline-derived CDR1 and CDR2 are SGDLS and YYNGEE. CDR3 amino acids: CASSVKVWGQGAQGYTF. The CDR3 DNA is TGTGCCAGCAGCGTGAAAGTCTGGGGACAGGGGGCGCAAGGCTACACCTTC.